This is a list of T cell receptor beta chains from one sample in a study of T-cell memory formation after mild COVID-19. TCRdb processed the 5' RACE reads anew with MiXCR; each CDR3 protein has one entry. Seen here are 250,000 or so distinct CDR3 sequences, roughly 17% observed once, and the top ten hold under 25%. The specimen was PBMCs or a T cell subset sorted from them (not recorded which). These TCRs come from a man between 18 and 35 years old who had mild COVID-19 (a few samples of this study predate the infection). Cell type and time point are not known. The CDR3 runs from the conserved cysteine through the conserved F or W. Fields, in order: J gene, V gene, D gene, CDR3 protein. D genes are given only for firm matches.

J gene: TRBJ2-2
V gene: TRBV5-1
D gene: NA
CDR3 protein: CASSPQPAGVSTGELFF

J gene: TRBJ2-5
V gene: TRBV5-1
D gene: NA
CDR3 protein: CASSSNPGDQETQYF

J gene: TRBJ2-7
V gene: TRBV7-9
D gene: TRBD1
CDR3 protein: CASSLRLGTGLYEQYF

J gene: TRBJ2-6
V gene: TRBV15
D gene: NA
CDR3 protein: CATSTGSSGGRGANVLTF

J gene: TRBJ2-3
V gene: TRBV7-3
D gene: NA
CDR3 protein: CASSCVSTDTQYF

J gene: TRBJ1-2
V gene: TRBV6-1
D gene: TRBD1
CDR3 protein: CASSEYRQGNSTF

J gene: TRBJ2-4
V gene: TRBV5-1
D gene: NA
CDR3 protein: CASSLVGGGQNIQYF

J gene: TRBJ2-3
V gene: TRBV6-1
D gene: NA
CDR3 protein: CASSDLSTDTQYF

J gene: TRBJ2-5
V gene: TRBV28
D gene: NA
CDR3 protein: CASSLFGAGETQYF

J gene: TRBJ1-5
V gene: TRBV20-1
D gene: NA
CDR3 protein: CSARDGRVSQPQHF

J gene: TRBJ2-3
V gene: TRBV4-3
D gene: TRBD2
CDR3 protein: CASSQSSGVADTQYF

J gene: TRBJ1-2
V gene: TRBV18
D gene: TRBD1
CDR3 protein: CASSRQGAPVPYYGYTF

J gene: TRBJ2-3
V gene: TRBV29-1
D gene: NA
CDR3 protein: CSVEGVTDTQYF

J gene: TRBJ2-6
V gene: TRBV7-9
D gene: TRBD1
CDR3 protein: CASSIQGLVVQSGANVLTF

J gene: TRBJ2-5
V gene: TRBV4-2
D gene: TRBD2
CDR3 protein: CASSLQTSGGLQETQYF

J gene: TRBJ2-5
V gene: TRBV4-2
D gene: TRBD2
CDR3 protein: CASSPLAGGPETQYF

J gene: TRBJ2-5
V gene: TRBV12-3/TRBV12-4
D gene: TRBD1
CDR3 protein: CASSLLGTGAKETQYF

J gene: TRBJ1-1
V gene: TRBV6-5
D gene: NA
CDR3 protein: CASSYSYRSLGAFF

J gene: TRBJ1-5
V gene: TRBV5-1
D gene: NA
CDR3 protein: CASSLEGSLNQPQHF

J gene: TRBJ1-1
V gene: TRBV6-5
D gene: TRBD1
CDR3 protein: CASRSTGANTEAFF

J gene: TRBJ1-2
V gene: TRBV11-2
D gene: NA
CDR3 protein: CASSPLTNSYGYTF

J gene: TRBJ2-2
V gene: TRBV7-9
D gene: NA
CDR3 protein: CASSFGWNTGELFF

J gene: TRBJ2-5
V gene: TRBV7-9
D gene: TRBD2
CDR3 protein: CASSPGLAGLETQYF

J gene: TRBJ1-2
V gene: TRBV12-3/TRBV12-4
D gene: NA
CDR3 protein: CASSSAGGGYGYTF

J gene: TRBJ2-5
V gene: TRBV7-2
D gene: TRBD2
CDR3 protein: CASSFVTSGPLGTQYF

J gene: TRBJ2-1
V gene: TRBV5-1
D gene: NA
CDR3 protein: CASSFAGPRGKFF

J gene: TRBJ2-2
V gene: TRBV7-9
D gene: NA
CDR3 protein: CASSLDFFAGELFF

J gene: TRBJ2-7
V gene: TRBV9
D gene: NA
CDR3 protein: CASSVRFGQGGDEQYF

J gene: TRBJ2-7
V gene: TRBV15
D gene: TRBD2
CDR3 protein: CATSRGEGTYEQYF

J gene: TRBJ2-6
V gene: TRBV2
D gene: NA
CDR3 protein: CASSVSSTAGANVLTF

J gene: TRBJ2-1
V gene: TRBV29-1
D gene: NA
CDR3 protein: CSTRGAQSSYNEQFF

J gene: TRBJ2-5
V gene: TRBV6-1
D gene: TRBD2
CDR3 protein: CASSEFSGGVSQYF

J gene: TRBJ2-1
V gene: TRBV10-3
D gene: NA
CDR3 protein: CAISEITEYNEQFF

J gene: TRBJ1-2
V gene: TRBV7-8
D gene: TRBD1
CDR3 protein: CASSSDRRANYGYTF

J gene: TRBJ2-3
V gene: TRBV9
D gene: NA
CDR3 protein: CASSVPSRDTQYF

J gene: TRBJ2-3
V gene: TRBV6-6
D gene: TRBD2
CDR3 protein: CASTSARGGALDTQYF

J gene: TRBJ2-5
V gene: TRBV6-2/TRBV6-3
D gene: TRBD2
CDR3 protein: CASSRLAGVPYQETQYF

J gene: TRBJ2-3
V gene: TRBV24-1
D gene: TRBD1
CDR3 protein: CATSFGQGRTDTQYF

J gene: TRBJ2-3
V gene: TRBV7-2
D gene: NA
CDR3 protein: CASSFVRRDTQYF

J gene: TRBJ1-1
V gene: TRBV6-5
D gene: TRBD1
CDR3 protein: CASSYSQGEGEAFF

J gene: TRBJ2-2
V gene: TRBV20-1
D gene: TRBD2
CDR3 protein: CSARGASREDTGELFF